This T cell receptor (beta chain) was identified in a study of OX40 agonist ivuxolimab in advanced cancers. Study-wide background: Every patient in dose escalation had hepatocellular carcinoma, melanoma, renal cell or head and neck cancer. The mean age was roughly 60 years, ranging from about 23 to 79, with 80% to 85% of participants male. Broader study findings: Clonal expansion from baseline to week 6 occurred in both CD4+ and CD8+ T cells. The work left the antigen specificity of expanded peripheral T cells undetermined.

Using immunoSEQ multiplex PCR, the repertoire was profiled, and TCRdb retains in-frame clones only, with some absent. The data contain about 79,000 clones, around 82% of them seen just once; the ten biggest clones take up less than 4.5%. Comments on this clone: Its antigen is unidentified.

Germline V lookup: CDR1 SGHRS, CDR2 YFSETQ. The germline V and J ends were trimmed by 4 bases and 5 bases, with 22 bases remaining between them. CDR3 length equals 16 residues. The chain is built from TRBV5-1 and TRBJ2-7; D perhaps matches TRBD1 (5 bases). The source of this sequence is an adult with an advanced solid tumor such as melanoma, head and neck, liver or kidney cancer. The specimen comprised CD4+ or CD8+ T cells sorted from blood, sampled in a trial of the OX40 agonist ivuxolimab. The CDR3 is CASSRIPAGAQDEQYF. The CDR3 DNA follows: TGCGCCAGCAGCCGGATCCCCGCTGGGGCGCAGGACGAGCAGTACTTC.